This T cell receptor beta chain was observed in a study of blood T cell repertoires in COVID-19. Study context: Sites in the United States, Italy and Spain provided acute and convalescent COVID-19 samples.

V trimming: 9 bases; J trimming: 9 bases; junction bases outside the gene matches: 16. The germline V gene encodes CDR1 MDHEN and CDR2 SYDVKM. This CDR3 has 16 amino acids. Assay used: immunoSEQ multiplex PCR; TCRdb lists only in-frame clones, some missing. The sample lists about 190,000 clones; 80% to 90% were seen once. Sequencing used peripheral blood. The clonotype was recovered from a man in his sixties or seventies with active or convalescent COVID-19. This rearrangement joins TRBV28 to TRBJ2-1, with 11 bases matching TRBD1. The CDR3 is CASRTGGQGALGEQFF. CDR3 bases: TGTGCCAGTAGAACTGGAGGACAGGGGGCACTAGGTGAGCAGTTCTTC. The complete variable domain, with remaining parts taken from reference TRBV28 and TRBJ2-1, reads DVKVTQSSRYLVKRTGEKVFLECVQDMDHENMFWYRQDPGLGLRLIYFSYDVKMKEKGDIPEGYSVSREKKERFSLILESASTNQTSMYLCASRTGGQGALGEQFFGPGTRLTVL.